The 28 T cell receptor beta chains presented below share a single source sample, sequenced in a study of high-grade serous ovarian cancer treatment subgroups. Tumor samples were obtained before definitive surgery or chemotherapy. Here immunoSEQ multiplex PCR was the method, and the copy in TCRdb shows in-frame clones only, minus some. Among 35,000 to 45,000 clones listed, 75% to 85% were seen once. Material for sequencing was tumor tissue. The receptors originated from a human donor with high-grade serous ovarian cancer.

This clone was observed a few times. This chain uses TRBV7-2 with TRBJ1-1; D is uncertain. CDR3 length equals 12 residues. Between the trimmed V and J ends, which lost 4 bases and 10 bases, there was a span of 13 bases. Germline values: CDR1 SGHTA, CDR2 FQGNSA. For the CDR3, the DNA is TGTGCCAGCAGCTCCTCGGCGTTTGGAGCTTTCTTT. Amino acid sequence: CASSSSAFGAFF.

The V and J genes are TRBV27 and TRBJ1-1, with D perhaps TRBD1 (5 bases). With 4 bases removed from V and 1 base from J, the gap between germline ends came to 16 bases. Looked up from germline, CDR1 is MNHEY and CDR2 is SMNVEV (reference sequence). The CDR3 contains 16 residues. The CDR3 sequence: CASSSPGRAPNTEAFF. CDR3 sequence (DNA): TGTGCCAGCAGTTCCCCGGGGCGGGCCCCGAACACTGAAGCTTTCTTT.

DNA of the CDR3: TGTGCCAGCAGCTTGTTATCCGCAGGGAGGGTGAACACTGAAGCTTTCTTT. Protein: CASSLLSAGRVNTEAFF. The chain recombines TRBV7-8 with TRBJ1-1, with TRBD1 as a possible D gene (5 bases). This CDR3 is built from 17 residues. The V end was cut by 3 bases, the J end by 0 bases, with 17 bases between. The germline gives CDR1 SGHVS, CDR2 FQNEAQ.

The chain joins TRBV28 to TRBJ1-5; D perhaps matches TRBD1 (6 bases). This CDR3 is built from 18 residues. The V and J ends lost 2 bases and 3 bases respectively, with 20 bases between them. Germline V CDR1 and CDR2: MDHEN, SYDVKM. CDR3 coding DNA: TGTGCCAGCAGTTTAAAGGGGTCATCACAGGGCTACAATCAGCCCCAGCATTTT. It codes for CASSLKGSSQGYNQPQHF.

The CDR3, as DNA: TGTGCCAGCAGCTCGGGACTTAGCGGGAGGCTTAGAGATACGCAGTATTTT. Translated: CASSSGLSGRLRDTQYF. This chain joins TRBV5-4 and TRBJ2-3; 10 positions agree with TRBD2. Germline lookup yields CDR1 SGHNT and CDR2 YYREEE (reference sequence). J lost 5 bases, V lost 3 bases, and 12 bases had no gene match. This CDR3 has 17 amino acids. The entire variable domain, with the rest obtained from reference TRBV5-4 and TRBJ2-3, is as follows: ETGVTQSPTHLIKTRGQQVTLRCSSQSGHNTVSWYQQALGQGPQFIFQYYREEENGRGNFPPRFSGLQFPNYSSELNVNALELDDSALYLCASSSGLSGRLRDTQYFGPGTRLTVL.

The V call is TRBV14, the J call TRBJ2-2; the D is unclear. Germline CDR1 reads SGHDN; CDR2 reads FVKESK. The CDR3 extends over 16 amino acids. Trimming took off 0 bases at V and 5 bases at J, with 13 bases between the two ends. In nucleotides, the CDR3 is TGTGCCAGCAGCCAAGATGGAAGTGGCTTGACCGGGGAGCTGTTTTTT. As protein: CASSQDGSGLTGELFF.

This clone was observed once. The chain joins TRBV15 to TRBJ2-4; D is uncertain. Germline V lookup: CDR1 LNHNV, CDR2 YYDKDF (reference sequence). The CDR3 totals 15 residues. The ends were cut back, 0 bases at V and 0 bases at J, with 6 bases in the middle. CDR3 in DNA: TGTGCCACCAGCAGAGAGATCCTAGCCAAAAACATTCAGTACTTC. Amino acids: CATSREILAKNIQYF. The variable domain in full, with the rest retrieved from reference TRBV15 and TRBJ2-4, is DAMVIQNPRYQVTQFGKPVTLSCSQTLNHNVMYWYQQKSSQAPKLLFHYYDKDFNNEADTPDNFQSRRPNTSFCFLDIRSPGLGDTAMYLCATSREILAKNIQYFGAGTRLSVL.

V is TRBV11-2 and J is TRBJ2-7; D gene unclear. Trimming took off 0 bases at V and 4 bases at J, with 13 bases between the two ends. This CDR3 region has 15 residues. Germline CDR1 is SGHAT and CDR2 is FQNNGV. The chain's CDR3 is CASSLDRSSGYEQYF. DNA for the CDR3: TGTGCCAGCAGCTTAGATAGGAGTTCGGGTTACGAGCAGTACTTC. Supplemented by reference TRBV11-2 and TRBJ2-7, the full variable domain reads EAGVAQSPRYKIIEKRQSVAFWCNPISGHATLYWYQQILGQGPKLLIQFQNNGVVDDSQLPKDRFSAERLKGVDSTLKIQPAKLEDSAVYLCASSLDRSSGYEQYFGPGTRLTVT.

This clone is labeled medium-sized. The J gene is TRBJ2-7, the V gene TRBV5-6; 12 bases are shared with TRBD2. CDR1 is SGHDT, CDR2 YYEEEE, per germline. The J segment lost 4 bases and the V segment lost 10 bases, leaving 6 bases of the junction unmatched. The CDR3 extends over 13 amino acids. The CDR3 sequence: CAGGTSGLYEQYF. The CDR3 bases are TGTGCCGGAGGGACTAGCGGGTTGTACGAGCAGTACTTC.

The gene calls are TRBV10-2 and TRBJ2-1; 14 bases align to TRBD2. CDR3 length: 19 residues. With 5 bases clipped from V and 2 bases from J, the junction kept 11 bases outside the gene matches. The germline gives CDR1 WSHSY, CDR2 SAAADI. The CDR3: CASSYPGLAGEATYNEQFF. The CDR3 bases are TGCGCCAGCAGTTATCCGGGACTAGCGGGAGAAGCCACCTACAATGAGCAGTTCTTC.

This clone is judged medium-sized (0.01 to 0.1%). CDR3: CASSYSQHTLIAFF. In DNA form, the CDR3 reads TGTGCCAGCAGTTACTCCCAGCACACACTAATAGCTTTCTTT. The chain links TRBV6-6 to TRBJ1-1; D gene unclear. CDR1 MNHNY and CDR2 SVGAGI come from the germline V gene (reference sequence). This CDR3 is 14 amino acids long. V lost 0 bases and J lost 10, with 15 bases in between.

This chain connects TRBV9 to TRBJ2-1; perhaps TRBD2 as D (5 bases). V gave up 4 bases and J gave up 5 bases, with 19 bases separating them. Per the germline V gene, CDR1 is SGDLS and CDR2 is YYNGEE. CDR3 length: 16 amino acids. The CDR3 nucleotides read TGTGCCAGCAGCCCCCGGAGGCTAGGTGGGAACAATGAGCAGTTCTTC. Its translation: CASSPRRLGGNNEQFF.

The chain carries TRBV21-1 and TRBJ1-2; the table's D call of TRBD1 was not tested on the DNA. TRBV21-1 has pseudogene status. The CDR3 totals 13 residues. The CDR3 DNA follows: TGTGCCAGCAGCAAAGGGGGCGGCCATGGCTACACCTTC. It encodes CASSKGGGHGYTF.

The V gene is TRBV21-1, the J gene TRBJ1-1. TRBV21-1 is given as a pseudogene. CDR3 size: 16 residues. DNA of the CDR3: TGTGCCAGCAGCAAAAAGGAAACCCTCATGAACACTGAAGCTTTCTTT. Protein product: CASSKKETLMNTEAFF.

This chain links TRBV28 with TRBJ1-5, with D uncertain. The CDR3 is 12 residues long. Germline V lookup: CDR1 MDHEN, CDR2 SYDVKM. Trimming left V 5 bases short and J 10 bases short, with 12 bases between. The CDR3 reads CASSIVGRPQHF. Written as DNA, the CDR3 is TGTGCCAGCAGTATCGTGGGCCGACCCCAGCATTTT.

About this clone itself: A read error may account for a junction end that differs from germline. V and J are TRBV19 and TRBJ2-7, with D maybe TRBD2 (6 bases). Germline assignment: CDR1 LNHDA and CDR2 SQIVND (reference sequence). There are 15 residues in the CDR3. The CDR3 bases are TGTGCCAGCAGTACAGGCGGGGCCGCTTTGAACGAGCAGTACTTC. It yields the protein CASSTGGAALNEQYF.

The chain carries TRBV13 and TRBJ1-5, with 11 nucleotides matching TRBD1. The germline V gene encodes CDR1 PRHDT and CDR2 FYEKMQ (reference sequence). CDR3 length: 18 residues. V dropped 3 bases and J dropped 5; count of bases not matched to a gene: 12. The CDR3 loop reads CASSFIGTGGNTHQPQHF. The CDR3 DNA reads as TGTGCCAGCAGCTTTATTGGGACAGGGGGGAACACACATCAGCCCCAGCATTTT.

V is TRBV5-1 and J is TRBJ2-6; D not certain. Looked up from germline, CDR1 is SGHRS and CDR2 is YFSETQ. V was pared by 6 bases and J by 4 bases, with 5 bases between. There are 12 residues in the CDR3. The CDR3 region is CASTWGANVLTF. The CDR3 coding sequence is TGCGCCAGCACGTGGGGGGCCAACGTCCTGACTTTC.

This chain connects TRBV4-1 to TRBJ2-7; D is unresolved. Germline loops: CDR1 MGHRA, CDR2 YSYEKL. V was trimmed by 0 bases and J by 2 bases, leaving 11 bases between them. The CDR3 spans 15 residues. The CDR3 bases are TGCGCCAGCAGCCAAGATCGTGGACCGGCCTACGAGCAGTACTTC. Its translation: CASSQDRGPAYEQYF.

The J gene is TRBJ1-3, the V gene TRBV6-5; D is unresolved. This CDR3 has 14 amino acids. Deletions cut 7 bases from V and 1 base from J, with 11 bases between. The germline V gene encodes CDR1 MNHEY and CDR2 SVGAGI. In DNA form, the CDR3 reads TGTGCCAGCATTGGTAGGAGGTCTGGAAACACCATATATTTT. Encoded protein: CASIGRRSGNTIYF.

The J gene is TRBJ2-7, the V gene TRBV18; no definite D call. The germline gives CDR1 KGHSH, CDR2 LQKENI. CDR3 size: 12 residues. V was cut by 5 bases and J by 2 bases, with 7 bases left in between. In DNA, the CDR3 is TGTGCCAGCTCATTTGGGACCTACGAGCAGTACTTC. Translated: CASSFGTYEQYF.

The chain recombines TRBV30 with TRBJ2-3; 8 positions match TRBD2. The CDR3 totals 11 residues. The germline CDR1 and CDR2 sequences are GTSNPN and SVGIG (reference sequence). Trimming at V came to 8 bases and at J to 11 bases, leaving 9 bases not matched to a gene. CDR3 amino acids: CARTLGGVQYF. The CDR3 nucleotides are TGTGCCCGGACCCTCGGGGGGGTGCAGTATTTT.

This chain connects TRBV28 to TRBJ2-1; D gene uncertain. The CDR3 spans 15 residues. Germline V lookup: CDR1 MDHEN, CDR2 SYDVKM. V was trimmed by 6 bases and J by 2 bases, leaving 14 bases between them. CDR3 in DNA: TGTGCCAGCAGCCGAAACTTAACCCCCTACAATGAGCAGTTCTTC. As protein: CASSRNLTPYNEQFF. The complete variable domain, with remaining parts taken from reference TRBV28 and TRBJ2-1, reads DVKVTQSSRYLVKRTGEKVFLECVQDMDHENMFWYRQDPGLGLRLIYFSYDVKMKEKGDIPEGYSVSREKKERFSLILESASTNQTSMYLCASSRNLTPYNEQFFGPGTRLTVL.

This sequence joins TRBV7-2 and TRBJ2-1; D might be TRBD1 (5 bases). The germline V and J ends were trimmed by 5 bases and 8 bases, with 25 bases remaining between them. The CDR3 runs to 17 residues. Germline CDR1 and CDR2: SGHTA and FQGNSA. CDR3 in amino acids: CASSPQPDRRVFHEQFF. Written as DNA, the CDR3 is TGTGCCAGCAGCCCCCAACCCGACAGACGGGTTTTCCATGAGCAGTTCTTC.

This clone was seen only a few times. This chain connects TRBV5-1 to TRBJ2-5; D ambiguous. V was pared by 0 bases and J by 3 bases, with 0 bases between. This CDR3 has 11 residues. Per the germline V gene, CDR1 is SGHRS and CDR2 is YFSETQ. The CDR3: CASSLEETQYF. CDR3 coding DNA: TGCGCCAGCAGCTTGGAAGAGACCCAGTACTTC.

V and J are TRBV5-6 and TRBJ2-1, with 10 positions matching TRBD1. The CDR3 has 18 amino acids. From germline, CDR1 is SGHDT and CDR2 YYEEEE. The V and J ends lost 4 bases and 6 bases, in that order; junction bases with no gene match: 16. The CDR3 sequence: CASSVIWDRGVSGNEQFF. Here the CDR3 DNA reads TGTGCCAGCAGCGTAATATGGGACAGGGGCGTCTCGGGCAATGAGCAGTTCTTC.

The rearrangement links TRBV19 to TRBJ2-2; D possibly uses TRBD1 or TRBD2 (5 bases each). This CDR3 has 14 residues. Germline CDR1 LNHDA, CDR2 SQIVND (reference sequence). Trimming took off 6 bases at V and 6 bases at J, with 14 bases between the two ends. The CDR3 protein is CASRRDPGAGELFF. The CDR3 nucleotides are TGTGCCAGTAGACGGGACCCCGGGGCCGGGGAGCTGTTTTTT.

This clone occurred once. The CDR3 DNA follows: TGTGCCAGCAGTTACCACAGGGGTTACGAGCAGTACTTC. This gives the protein CASSYHRGYEQYF. This chain uses TRBV6-6 with TRBJ2-7; 7 bases agree with TRBD1. Germline lookup yields CDR1 MNHNY and CDR2 SVGAGI (reference sequence). After removal of 2 bases from V and 4 bases from J, the junction contained 2 bases not matched to a gene. There are 13 residues in the CDR3.